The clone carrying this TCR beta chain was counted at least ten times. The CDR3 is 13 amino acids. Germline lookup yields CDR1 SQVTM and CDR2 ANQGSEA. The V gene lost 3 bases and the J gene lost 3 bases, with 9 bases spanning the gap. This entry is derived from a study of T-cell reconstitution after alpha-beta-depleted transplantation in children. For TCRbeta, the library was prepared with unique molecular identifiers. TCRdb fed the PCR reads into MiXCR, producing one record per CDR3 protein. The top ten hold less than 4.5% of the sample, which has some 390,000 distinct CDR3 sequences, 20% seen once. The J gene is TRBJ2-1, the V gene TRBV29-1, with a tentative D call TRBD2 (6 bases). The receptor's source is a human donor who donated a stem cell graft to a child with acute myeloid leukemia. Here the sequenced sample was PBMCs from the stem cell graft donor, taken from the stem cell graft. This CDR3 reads CSVDGGIYNEQFF. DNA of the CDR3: TGCAGCGTTGATGGCGGGATCTACAATGAGCAGTTCTTC.